This T cell receptor beta chain is from a study of T cells in localized non-small cell lung cancer. Study results and caveats: Patients showing higher blood T cell density tended to see longer overall survival.

As regards this clone: Its cognate antigen is unknown.

Sequencing was performed with immunoSEQ multiplex PCR; in TCRdb, only in-frame clones are kept and a portion is missing. The sample lists some 2,200 clones, around 25% occurring once. This sequence was found in a woman between 35 and 75 years old with stage III squamous cell lung carcinoma. Sequencing was performed on lung tumor tissue, taken before any cancer treatment.

CDR3 coding DNA: TGTGCCAGCAGCTTAGTAGGGACAGGACCTAGCACAGATACGCAGTATTTT. Its protein is CASSLVGTGPSTDTQYF. The chain links TRBV7-6 to TRBJ2-3; 8 bases fit TRBD1. Germline trimming cut 1 base from V and 0 bases from J; bases unmatched to any gene: 6. Per germline, CDR1 SGHVS and CDR2 FNYEAQ. CDR3 length equals 17 residues. The full variable domain, rest sourced from reference TRBV7-6 and TRBJ2-3, is GAGVSQSPRYKVTKRGQDVALRCDPISGHVSLYWYRQALGQGPEFLTYFNYEAQQDKSGLPNDRFSAERPEGSISTLTIQRTEQRDSAMYRCASSLVGTGPSTDTQYFGPGTRLTVL.